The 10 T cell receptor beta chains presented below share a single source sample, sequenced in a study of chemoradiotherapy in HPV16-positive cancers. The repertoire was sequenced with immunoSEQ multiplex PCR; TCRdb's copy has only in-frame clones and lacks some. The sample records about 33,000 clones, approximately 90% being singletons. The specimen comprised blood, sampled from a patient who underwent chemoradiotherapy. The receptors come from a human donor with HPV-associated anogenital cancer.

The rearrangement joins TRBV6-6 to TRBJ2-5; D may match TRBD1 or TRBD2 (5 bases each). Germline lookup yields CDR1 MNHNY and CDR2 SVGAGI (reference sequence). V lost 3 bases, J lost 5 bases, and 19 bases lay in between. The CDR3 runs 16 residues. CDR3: CASSYPFRVEGETQYF. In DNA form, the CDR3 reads TGTGCCAGCAGTTATCCCTTCAGGGTTGAGGGGGAGACCCAGTACTTC.

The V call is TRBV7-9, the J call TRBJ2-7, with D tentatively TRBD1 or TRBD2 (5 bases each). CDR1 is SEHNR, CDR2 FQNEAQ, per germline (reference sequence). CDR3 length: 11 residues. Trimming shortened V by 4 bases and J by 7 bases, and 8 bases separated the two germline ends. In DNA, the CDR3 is TGTGCCAGCAGCTCGGGACCGGAGCAGTACTTC. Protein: CASSSGPEQYF.

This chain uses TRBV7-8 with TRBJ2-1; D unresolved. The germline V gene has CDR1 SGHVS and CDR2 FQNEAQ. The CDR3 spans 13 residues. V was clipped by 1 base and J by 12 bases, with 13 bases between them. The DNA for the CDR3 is TGTGCCAGCAGCTTAGAGGGTGGTATCGGGCAGTTCTTC. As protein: CASSLEGGIGQFF. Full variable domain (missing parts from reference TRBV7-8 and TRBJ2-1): GAGVSQSPRYKVAKRGQDVALRCDPISGHVSLFWYQQALGQGPEFLTYFQNEAQLDKSGLPSDRFFAERPEGSVSTLKIQRTQQEDSAVYLCASSLEGGIGQFFGPGTRLTVL.

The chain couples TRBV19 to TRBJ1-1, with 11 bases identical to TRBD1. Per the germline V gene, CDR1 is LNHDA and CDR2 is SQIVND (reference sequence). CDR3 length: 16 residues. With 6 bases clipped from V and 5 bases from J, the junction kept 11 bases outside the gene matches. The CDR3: CASRDPGQGAGTEAFF. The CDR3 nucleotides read TGTGCCAGTAGGGACCCCGGACAGGGGGCTGGAACTGAAGCTTTCTTT.

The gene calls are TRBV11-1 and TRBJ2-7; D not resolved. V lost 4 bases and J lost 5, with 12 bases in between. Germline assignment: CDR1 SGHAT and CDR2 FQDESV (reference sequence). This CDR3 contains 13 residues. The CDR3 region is CASSSGSWHEQYF. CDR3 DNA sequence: TGTGCCAGCAGCTCCGGTTCCTGGCACGAGCAGTACTTC.

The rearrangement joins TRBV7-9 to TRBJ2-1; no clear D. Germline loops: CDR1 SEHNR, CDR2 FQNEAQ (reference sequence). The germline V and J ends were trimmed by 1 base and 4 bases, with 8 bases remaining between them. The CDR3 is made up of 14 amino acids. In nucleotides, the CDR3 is TGTGCCAGCAGCTTAGGGGAAGCATACAATGAGCAGTTCTTC. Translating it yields CASSLGEAYNEQFF. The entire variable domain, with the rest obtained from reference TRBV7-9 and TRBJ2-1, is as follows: DTGVSQNPRHKITKRGQNVTFRCDPISEHNRLYWYRQTLGQGPEFLTYFQNEAQLEKSRLLSDRFSAERPKGSFSTLEIQRTEQGDSAMYLCASSLGEAYNEQFFGPGTRLTVL.

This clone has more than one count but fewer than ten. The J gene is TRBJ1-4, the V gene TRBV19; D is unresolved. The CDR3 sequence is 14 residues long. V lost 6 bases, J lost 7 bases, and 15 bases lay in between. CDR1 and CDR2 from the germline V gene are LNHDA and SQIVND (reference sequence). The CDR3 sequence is CASSLGVTGEKLFF. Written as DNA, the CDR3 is TGTGCCAGTAGCCTCGGAGTAACGGGTGAAAAACTGTTTTTT.

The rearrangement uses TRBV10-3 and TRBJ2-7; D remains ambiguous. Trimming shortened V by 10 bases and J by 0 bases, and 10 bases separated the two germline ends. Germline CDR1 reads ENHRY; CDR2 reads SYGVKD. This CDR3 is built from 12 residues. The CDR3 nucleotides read TGTGCCACGAACGCCTCCTCCTACGAGCAGTACTTC. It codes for CATNASSYEQYF.

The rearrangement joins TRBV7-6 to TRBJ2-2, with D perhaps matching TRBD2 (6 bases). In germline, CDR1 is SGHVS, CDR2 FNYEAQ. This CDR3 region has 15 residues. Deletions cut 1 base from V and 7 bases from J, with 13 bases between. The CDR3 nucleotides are TGTGCCAGCAGCTTAGGTCTAGCGATGAGCGGGGAGCTGTTTTTT. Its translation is CASSLGLAMSGELFF.

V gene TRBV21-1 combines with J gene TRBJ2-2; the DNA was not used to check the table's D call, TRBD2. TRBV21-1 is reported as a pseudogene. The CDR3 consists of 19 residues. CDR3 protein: CASSRRGLLERGRTGELFF. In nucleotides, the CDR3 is TGTGCCAGCAGCAGACGTGGTCTATTAGAGCGGGGACGGACCGGGGAGCTGTTTTTT.